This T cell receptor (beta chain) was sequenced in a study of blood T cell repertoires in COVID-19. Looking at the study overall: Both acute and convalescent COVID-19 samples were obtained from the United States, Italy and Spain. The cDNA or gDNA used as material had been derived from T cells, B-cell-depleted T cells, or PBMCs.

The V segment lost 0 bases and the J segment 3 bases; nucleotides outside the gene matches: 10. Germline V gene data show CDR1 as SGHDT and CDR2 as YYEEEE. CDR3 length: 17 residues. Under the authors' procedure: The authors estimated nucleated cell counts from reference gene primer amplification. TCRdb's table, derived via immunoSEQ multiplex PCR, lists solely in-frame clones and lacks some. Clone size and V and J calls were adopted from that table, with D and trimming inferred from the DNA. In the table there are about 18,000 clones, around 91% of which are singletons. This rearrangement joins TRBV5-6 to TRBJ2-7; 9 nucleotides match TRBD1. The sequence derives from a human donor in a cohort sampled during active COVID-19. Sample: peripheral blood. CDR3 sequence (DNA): TGTGCCAGCAGCTTGGGCCCCGGACAGGGGTTGGTCTACGAGCAGTACTTC. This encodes CASSLGPGQGLVYEQYF.